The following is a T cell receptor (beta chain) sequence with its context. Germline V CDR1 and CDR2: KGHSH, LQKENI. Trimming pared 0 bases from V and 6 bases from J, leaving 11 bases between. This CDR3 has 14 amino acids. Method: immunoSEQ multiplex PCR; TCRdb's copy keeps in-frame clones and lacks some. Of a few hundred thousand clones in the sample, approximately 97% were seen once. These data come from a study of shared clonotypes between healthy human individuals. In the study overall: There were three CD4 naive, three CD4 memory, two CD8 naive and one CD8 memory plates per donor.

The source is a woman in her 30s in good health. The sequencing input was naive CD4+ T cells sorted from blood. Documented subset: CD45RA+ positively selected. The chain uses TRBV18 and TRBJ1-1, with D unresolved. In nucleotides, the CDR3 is TGTGCCAGCTCACCACCCACGAGGTTGGCTGAAGCTTTCTTT. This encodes CASSPPTRLAEAFF.